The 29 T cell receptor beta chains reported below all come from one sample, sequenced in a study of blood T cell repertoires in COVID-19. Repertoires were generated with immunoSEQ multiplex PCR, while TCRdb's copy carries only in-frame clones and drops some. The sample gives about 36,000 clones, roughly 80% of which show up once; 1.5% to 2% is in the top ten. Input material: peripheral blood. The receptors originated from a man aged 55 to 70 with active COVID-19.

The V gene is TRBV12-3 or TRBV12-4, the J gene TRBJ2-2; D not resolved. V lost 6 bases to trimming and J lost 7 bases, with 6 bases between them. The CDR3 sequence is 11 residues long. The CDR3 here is CASSYSGELFF. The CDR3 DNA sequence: TGTGCCAGCAGCTACAGCGGGGAGCTGTTTTTT.

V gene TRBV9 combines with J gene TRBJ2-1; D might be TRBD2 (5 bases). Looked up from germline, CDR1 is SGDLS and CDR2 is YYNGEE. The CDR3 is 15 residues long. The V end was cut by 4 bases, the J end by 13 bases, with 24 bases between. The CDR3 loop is CASSFLEAPGEPQFF. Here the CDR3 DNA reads TGTGCCAGCAGCTTCCTGGAGGCCCCCGGCGAGCCCCAGTTCTTC.

The CDR3 nucleotides are TGTGCCAGCAGTCAGACAGCGAACACTGAAGCTTTCTTT. Encoded protein: CASSQTANTEAFF. The V gene is TRBV6-6, the J gene TRBJ1-1; perhaps TRBD1 as D (5 bases). The CDR3 has 13 residues. Germline CDR1 is MNHNY and CDR2 is SVGAGI (reference sequence). The V and J ends lost 5 bases and 1 base respectively, with 8 bases between them.

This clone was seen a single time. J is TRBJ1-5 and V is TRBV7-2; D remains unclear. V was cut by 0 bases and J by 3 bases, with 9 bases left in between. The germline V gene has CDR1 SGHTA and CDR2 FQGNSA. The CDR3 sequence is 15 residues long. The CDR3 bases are TGTGCCAGCAGCTTAGCGTCACAGAACAATCAGCCCCAGCATTTT. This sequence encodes CASSLASQNNQPQHF.

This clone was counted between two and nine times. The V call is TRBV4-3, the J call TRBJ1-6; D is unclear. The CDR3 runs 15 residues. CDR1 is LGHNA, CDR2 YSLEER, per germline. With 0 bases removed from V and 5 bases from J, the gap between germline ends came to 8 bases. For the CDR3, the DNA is TGCGCCAGCAGCCAAGAAGCACAGCATAATTCACCCCTCCACTTT. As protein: CASSQEAQHNSPLHF.

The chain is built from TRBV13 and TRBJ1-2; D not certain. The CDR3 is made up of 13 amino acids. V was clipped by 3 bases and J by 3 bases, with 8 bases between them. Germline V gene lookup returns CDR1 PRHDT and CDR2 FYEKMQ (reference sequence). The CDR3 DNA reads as TGTGCCAGCAGCTTTGGGGAGTACTATGGCTACACCTTC. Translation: CASSFGEYYGYTF.

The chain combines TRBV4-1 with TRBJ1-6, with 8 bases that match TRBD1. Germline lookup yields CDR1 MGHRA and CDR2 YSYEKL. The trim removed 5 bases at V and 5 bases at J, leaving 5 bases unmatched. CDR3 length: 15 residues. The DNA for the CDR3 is TGCGCCAGCAGCAAACCGGACAGGGATAATTCACCCCTCCACTTT. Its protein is CASSKPDRDNSPLHF.

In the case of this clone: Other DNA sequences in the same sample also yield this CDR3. The CDR3 here is CASSPGLAGAYEQYF. CDR3 DNA: TGTGCCAGCAGCCCTGGACTAGCGGGCGCCTACGAGCAGTACTTC. The chain has TRBV5-5 and TRBJ2-7; 11 positions agree with TRBD2. This CDR3 has 15 amino acids. The germline V gene has CDR1 SGHKS and CDR2 YYEKEE (reference sequence). With 4 bases clipped from V and 2 bases from J, the junction kept 5 bases outside the gene matches.

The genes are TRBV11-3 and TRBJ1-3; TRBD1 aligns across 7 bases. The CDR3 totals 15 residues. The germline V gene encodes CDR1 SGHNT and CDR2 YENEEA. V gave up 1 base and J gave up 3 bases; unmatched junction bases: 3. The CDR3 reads CASSLGGTVGNTIYF. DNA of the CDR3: TGTGCCAGCAGCTTAGGAGGGACAGTTGGAAACACCATATATTTT. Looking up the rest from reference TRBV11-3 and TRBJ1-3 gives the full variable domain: EAGVVQSPRYKIIEKKQPVAFWCNPISGHNTLYWYLQNLGQGPELLIRYENEEAVDDSQLPKDRFSAERLKGVDSTLKIQPAELGDSAVYLCASSLGGTVGNTIYFGEGSWLTVV.

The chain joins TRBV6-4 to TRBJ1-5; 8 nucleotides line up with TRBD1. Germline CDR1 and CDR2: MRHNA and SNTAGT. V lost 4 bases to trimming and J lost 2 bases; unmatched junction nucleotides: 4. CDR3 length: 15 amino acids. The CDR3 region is CASSASTGGNQPQHF. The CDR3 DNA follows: TGTGCCAGCAGTGCTTCGACAGGGGGCAATCAGCCCCAGCATTTT.

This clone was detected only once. The CDR3 protein is CASSFTGGFFTEAFF. The CDR3 DNA reads TGTGCCAGCAGTTTTACGGGGGGCTTCTTCACTGAAGCTTTCTTT. The chain is built from TRBV6-2 or TRBV6-3 and TRBJ1-1; the D gene is possibly TRBD1 (6 bases). Germline assignment: CDR1 MNHEY and CDR2 SVGEGT. Trimming took off 4 bases at V and 4 bases at J, with 16 bases between the two ends. The CDR3 consists of 15 residues.

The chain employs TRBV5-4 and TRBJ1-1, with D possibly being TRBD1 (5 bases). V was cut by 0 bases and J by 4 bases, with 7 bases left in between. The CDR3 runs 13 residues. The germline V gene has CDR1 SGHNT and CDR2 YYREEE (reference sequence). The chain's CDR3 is CASSLGGGTEAFF. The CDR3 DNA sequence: TGTGCCAGCAGCTTGGGCGGGGGCACTGAAGCTTTCTTT.

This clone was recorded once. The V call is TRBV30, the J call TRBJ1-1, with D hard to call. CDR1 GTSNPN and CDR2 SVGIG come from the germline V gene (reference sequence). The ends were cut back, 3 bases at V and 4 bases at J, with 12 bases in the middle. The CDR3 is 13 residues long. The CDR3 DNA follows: TGTGCCTGGAGGGTACCAGGCCCCACTGAAGCTTTCTTT. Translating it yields CAWRVPGPTEAFF.

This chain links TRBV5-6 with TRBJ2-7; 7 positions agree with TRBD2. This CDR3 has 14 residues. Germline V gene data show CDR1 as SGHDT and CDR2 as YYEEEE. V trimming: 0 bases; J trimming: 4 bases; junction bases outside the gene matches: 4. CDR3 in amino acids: CASSLGTSDYEQYF. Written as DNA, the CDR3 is TGTGCCAGCAGCTTGGGAACTAGCGATTACGAGCAGTACTTC.

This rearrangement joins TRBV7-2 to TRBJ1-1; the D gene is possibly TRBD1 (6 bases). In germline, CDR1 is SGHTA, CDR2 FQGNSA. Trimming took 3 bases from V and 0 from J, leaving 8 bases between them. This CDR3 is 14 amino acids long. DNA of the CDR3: TGTGCCAGCAGCTTTGGGGGCTTGAACACTGAAGCTTTCTTT. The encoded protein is CASSFGGLNTEAFF.

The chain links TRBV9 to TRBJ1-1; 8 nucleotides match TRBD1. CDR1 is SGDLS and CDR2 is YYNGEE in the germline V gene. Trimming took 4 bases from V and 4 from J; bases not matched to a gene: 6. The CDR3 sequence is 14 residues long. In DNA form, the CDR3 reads TGTGCCAGCAGCTTGACAGGGGATGGCACTGAAGCTTTCTTT. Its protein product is CASSLTGDGTEAFF. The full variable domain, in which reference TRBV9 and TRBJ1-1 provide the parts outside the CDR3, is DSGVTQTPKHLITATGQRVTLRCSPRSGDLSVYWYQQSLDQGLQFLIQYYNGEERAKGNILERFSAQQFPDLHSELNLSSLELGDSALYFCASSLTGDGTEAFFGQGTRLTVV.

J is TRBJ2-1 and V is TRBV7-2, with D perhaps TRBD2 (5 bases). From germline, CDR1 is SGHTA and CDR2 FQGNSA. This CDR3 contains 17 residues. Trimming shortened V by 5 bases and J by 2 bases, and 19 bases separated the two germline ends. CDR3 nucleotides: TGTGCCAGCAGCGGAGGCCCAGGAGGTCGTACCTACAATGAGCAGTTCTTC. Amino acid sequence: CASSGGPGGRTYNEQFF.

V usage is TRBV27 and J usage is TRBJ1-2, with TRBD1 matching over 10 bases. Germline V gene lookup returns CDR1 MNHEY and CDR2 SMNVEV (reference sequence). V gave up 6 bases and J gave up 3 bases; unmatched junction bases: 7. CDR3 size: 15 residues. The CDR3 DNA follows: TGTGCCAGCAGGGCGGGACAGGGGTCGGACTATGGCTACACCTTC. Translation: CASRAGQGSDYGYTF.

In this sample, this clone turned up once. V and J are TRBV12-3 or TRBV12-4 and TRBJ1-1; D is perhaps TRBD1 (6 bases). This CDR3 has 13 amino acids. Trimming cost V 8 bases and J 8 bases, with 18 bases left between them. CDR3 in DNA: TGTGCCAGCTCCTTATCCGGGGGGCGCGAAGCTTTCTTT. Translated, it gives CASSLSGGREAFF.

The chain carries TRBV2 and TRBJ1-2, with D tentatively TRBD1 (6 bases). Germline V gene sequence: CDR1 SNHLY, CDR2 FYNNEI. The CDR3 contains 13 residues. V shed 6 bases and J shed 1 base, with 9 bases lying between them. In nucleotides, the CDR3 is TGTGCCAGCAGGGGGGCGTTTAACTATGGCTACACCTTC. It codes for CASRGAFNYGYTF.

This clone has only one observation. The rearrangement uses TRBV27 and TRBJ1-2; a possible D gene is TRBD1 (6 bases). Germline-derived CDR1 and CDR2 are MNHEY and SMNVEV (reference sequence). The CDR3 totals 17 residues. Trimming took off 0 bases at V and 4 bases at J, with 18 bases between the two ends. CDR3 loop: CASSLSGTTLGSYGYTF. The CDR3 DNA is TGTGCCAGCAGTTTATCCGGGACAACACTTGGTAGCTATGGCTACACCTTC.

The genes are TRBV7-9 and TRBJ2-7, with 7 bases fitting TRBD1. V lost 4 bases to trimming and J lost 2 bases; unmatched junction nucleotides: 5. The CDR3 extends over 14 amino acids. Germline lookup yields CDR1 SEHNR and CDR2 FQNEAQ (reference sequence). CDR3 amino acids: CASSSDRVPYEQYF. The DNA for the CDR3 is TGTGCCAGCAGCTCCGACAGGGTGCCCTACGAGCAGTACTTC.

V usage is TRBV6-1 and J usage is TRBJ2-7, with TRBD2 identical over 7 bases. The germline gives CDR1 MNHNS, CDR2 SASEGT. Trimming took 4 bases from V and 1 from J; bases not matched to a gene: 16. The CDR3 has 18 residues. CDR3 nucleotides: TGTGCCAGCAGTGTCGCTGGCCAGGCTAGCGGTAAATCCTACGAGCAGTACTTC. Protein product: CASSVAGQASGKSYEQYF.

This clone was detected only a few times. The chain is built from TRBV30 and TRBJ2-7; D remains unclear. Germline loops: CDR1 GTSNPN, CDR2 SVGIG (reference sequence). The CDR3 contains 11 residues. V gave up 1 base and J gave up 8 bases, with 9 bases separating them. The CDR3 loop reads CAWSGQTQQYF. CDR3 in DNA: TGTGCCTGGAGTGGGCAGACACAGCAGTACTTC.

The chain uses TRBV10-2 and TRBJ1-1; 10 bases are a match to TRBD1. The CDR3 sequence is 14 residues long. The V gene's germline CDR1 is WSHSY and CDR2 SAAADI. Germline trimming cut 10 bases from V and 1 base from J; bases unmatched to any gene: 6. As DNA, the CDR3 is TGCGCCACGAGGACAGGGGGGTCGAACACTGAAGCTTTCTTT. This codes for CATRTGGSNTEAFF.

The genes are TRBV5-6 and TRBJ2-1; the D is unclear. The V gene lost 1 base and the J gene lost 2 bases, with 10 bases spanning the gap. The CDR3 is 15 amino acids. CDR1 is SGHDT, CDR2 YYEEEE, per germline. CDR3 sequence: CASSLTQTPYNEQFF. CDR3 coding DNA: TGTGCCAGCAGCTTGACACAGACCCCCTACAATGAGCAGTTCTTC.

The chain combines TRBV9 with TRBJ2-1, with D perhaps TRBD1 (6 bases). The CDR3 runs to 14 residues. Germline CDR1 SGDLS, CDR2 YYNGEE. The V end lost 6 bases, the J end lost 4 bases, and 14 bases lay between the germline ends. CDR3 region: CASNLQGLYNEQFF. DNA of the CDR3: TGTGCCAGCAACTTACAGGGTTTGTACAATGAGCAGTTCTTC.

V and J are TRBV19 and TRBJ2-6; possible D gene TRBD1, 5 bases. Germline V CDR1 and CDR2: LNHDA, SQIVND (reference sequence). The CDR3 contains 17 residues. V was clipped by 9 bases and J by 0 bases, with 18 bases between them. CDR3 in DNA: TGTGCCAGCAGCCGTGGGGCCGGACGCTCTGGGGCCAACGTCCTGACTTTC. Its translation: CASSRGAGRSGANVLTF.

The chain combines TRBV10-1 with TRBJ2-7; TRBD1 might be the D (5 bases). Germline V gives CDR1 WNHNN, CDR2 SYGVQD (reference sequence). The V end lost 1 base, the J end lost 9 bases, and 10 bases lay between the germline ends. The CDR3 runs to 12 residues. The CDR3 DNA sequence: TGCGCCAGCAGTGAGTTGCAGGGAAGGCAGTACTTC. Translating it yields CASSELQGRQYF.